The sequence of this T cell receptor beta chain was determined in a study of CD4+ T cells in melanoma. Data came from immunoSEQ multiplex PCR; TCRdb stores just in-frame clones and leaves some out. The sample has about 10,000 clones; about 67% are singletons. The V gene end was trimmed by 5 bases and the J gene end by 5 bases; junction bases not matched to a gene: 10. CDR1 MGHRA and CDR2 YSYEKL come from the germline V gene. The CDR3 runs 16 residues. This clonotype originated in a human donor with melanoma. The rearrangement uses TRBV4-1 and TRBJ2-7, with 12 bases fitting TRBD2. Sequenced: cells from a culture (not recorded whether cultured in vitro). This CDR3 reads CASSTRTSGDPNEQYF. The CDR3 region has the DNA TGCGCCAGCAGCACCCGGACTAGCGGGGACCCTAACGAGCAGTACTTC.